This entry features one T cell receptor beta chain sequence. There are many counts of this clonotype. Its antigen has not been determined. No base quality values were provided; no much bigger clone lies one nucleotide off. The source of the sample is a study of early T cells in non-severe SARS-CoV-2 infection (dated by TCRdb to the early 2020s). General notes on the study: TCR sequencing used bulk RNA from unsorted whole blood, so alpha and beta chains could not be paired. The full study reports these points: Matching against VDJdb was skewed toward anti-spike CD8 responses, likely underestimated virus-specific expansions, and missed private and CD4 specificities.

This was a case-control study nested in a cohort of healthcare workers in London, UK, who had nasopharyngeal swab PCR tests and blood samples taken every week. Healthcare workers were recruited during the week of the UK lockdown, between 23 and 31 March 2020, and followed weekly for up to about 15 weeks. Libraries were built with 5' RACE. Sequencing relied on a NextSeq 500. Unique molecular identifiers were attached to individual cDNA molecules in the TCR library protocol so that sequencing error and PCR bias could be corrected. Both TCR alpha and beta chains were sequenced, and tight co-correlation was observed between alpha and beta sequence abundances in each sample. Under the source paper's analysis protocol: V gene, J gene and CDR3 annotation of TCR sequences was performed with Decombinator V4. Expanded TCRs were defined as changing significantly between any two time points under a Poisson model with p below 0.0001. TCR abundances were normalised to the total number of TCRs sequenced per sample and expressed as counts per million. VDJdb, accessed on 1 November 2021, was searched for TCRs annotated for CMV, EBV and SARS-CoV-2, and TCRs annotated for more than one antigen were excluded. TCRdb trimmed the raw reads at Q25, called clones with MiXCR and kept productive beta chains. Rows with one shared CDR3 protein collapse into an entry with the most common genes and DNA. The V and J calls were determined by TCRdb, not by the authors. Recorded for this sample are roughly 51,000 distinct CDR3 sequences; 5.5% to 6.5% of them occurred a single time. About 2.6% of the sample goes to the ten largest clones.

The sequence derives from an adult who was a healthcare worker with PCR-confirmed SARS-CoV-2 infection or an uninfected control (not recorded which). This sample comprised whole blood, obtained at baseline.

The CDR3 region reads CASSRKVRSYNEQFF. Read as DNA, the sequence is TGTGCCAGCAGCCGAAAAGTCCGCTCCTACAATGAGCAGTTCTTC. The sequence is built from TRBV11-3 and TRBJ2-1, with no reliable assignment of the D segment. From the cysteine through the phenylalanine, the CDR3 covers 15 amino acids. The entry retains the CDR3 DNA only, 45 bases that are in frame from base 1. Reading the germline V gene gives CDR1 SGHNT and CDR2 YENEEA. Cut back by 5 bases and 0 bases, the V and J ends lie 11 bases apart. Reference TRBV11-3 and TRBJ2-1 proteins supply the regions before and after the CDR3; the full variable domain is: EAGVVQSPRYKIIEKKQPVAFWCNPISGHNTLYWYLQNLGQGPELLIRYENEEAVDDSQLPKDRFSAERLKGVDSTLKIQPAELGDSAVYLCASSRKVRSYNEQFFGPGTRLTVL.